Sequencing of this T cell receptor (beta chain) was carried out in a study of shared clonotypes between healthy human individuals. To note about this clone: The antigen remains unidentified.

V was cut by 0 bases and J by 3 bases, with 12 bases left in between. The CDR3 is 15 residues long. In germline, CDR1 is SGHRS, CDR2 YFSETQ. Here immunoSEQ multiplex PCR was the method, and the copy in TCRdb shows in-frame clones only, minus some. The sample consists of under 600,000 clones, about 97% of them appearing once. Study-level findings and limits: The study drew on few donors, limiting represented genetic and exposure-history diversity.

The rearrangement links TRBV5-1 to TRBJ1-2; D unresolved. The TCR sequence derives from a woman in her thirties in good health. The specimen was naive CD4+ T cells sorted from blood. Subset: CD45RA+ positively selected. In DNA, the CDR3 is TGCGCCAGCAGCTTGGATCGCCGGCGCCACTATGGCTACACCTTC. Protein sequence: CASSLDRRRHYGYTF.